Listed below are T cell receptor beta chains from one sample, sequenced in a study of cytomegalovirus exposure and HLA in healthy donors. Assay used: immunoSEQ multiplex PCR; TCRdb lists only in-frame clones, some missing. The sample includes 100,000 to 150,000 clones, more than 80% seen only once; the top ten take less than 3%. The source material was PBMCs. The receptor source for this set is a man aged 30 to 45 in good health and CMV-seronegative. Both conserved end residues are part of each CDR3. Fields, in order: J gene, D gene, V gene, clone size, CDR3 length, CDR3 protein, CDR3 DNA. The D gene is left open where the match is weak. Rows give clone size only sometimes, using once, few, many, or a class for an expanded clone.

J gene: TRBJ2-7
D gene: .
V gene: TRBV10-1
clone size: few
CDR3 length: 14
CDR3 protein: CASSEGGIVYEQYF
CDR3 DNA: TGCGCCAGCAGTGAAGGCGGGATAGTGTACGAGCAGTACTTC

J gene: TRBJ2-1
D gene: TRBD2
V gene: TRBV19
clone size: .
CDR3 length: 19
CDR3 protein: CASSTGLAGGLATYNEQFF
CDR3 DNA: TGTGCCAGTAGTACGGGACTAGCGGGAGGGCTAGCGACCTACAATGAGCAGTTCTTC

J gene: TRBJ2-1
D gene: .
V gene: TRBV5-1
clone size: .
CDR3 length: 15
CDR3 protein: CASSSGSISYNEQFF
CDR3 DNA: TGCGCCAGCAGCTCCGGGAGCATCTCCTACAATGAGCAGTTCTTC

J gene: TRBJ1-2
D gene: TRBD1
V gene: TRBV28
clone size: once
CDR3 length: 17
CDR3 protein: CASSLGTGALLNYGYTF
CDR3 DNA: TGTGCCAGCAGTTTAGGAACAGGGGCCCTACTTAACTATGGCTACACCTTC

J gene: TRBJ1-1
D gene: .
V gene: TRBV6-5
clone size: few
CDR3 length: 12
CDR3 protein: CASSSPGGEAFF
CDR3 DNA: TGTGCCAGCAGCTCCCCGGGGGGCGAAGCTTTCTTT

J gene: TRBJ2-7
D gene: .
V gene: TRBV5-1
clone size: .
CDR3 length: 13
CDR3 protein: CASSLVEGREQYF
CDR3 DNA: TGCGCCAGCAGCTTGGTAGAGGGCCGCGAGCAGTACTTC

J gene: TRBJ1-2
D gene: .
V gene: TRBV6-4
clone size: .
CDR3 length: 13
CDR3 protein: CASSENVGDGYTF
CDR3 DNA: TGTGCCAGCAGCGAAAACGTAGGGGATGGCTACACCTTC

J gene: TRBJ1-2
D gene: .
V gene: TRBV4-2
clone size: .
CDR3 length: 15
CDR3 protein: CASSQDSNGINGYTF
CDR3 DNA: TGTGCCAGCAGCCAAGATAGCAACGGAATTAATGGCTACACCTTC

J gene: TRBJ2-1
D gene: .
V gene: TRBV6-5
clone size: .
CDR3 length: 14
CDR3 protein: CASHGGSRANEQFF
CDR3 DNA: TGTGCCAGCCATGGGGGGTCGAGGGCCAATGAGCAGTTCTTC

J gene: TRBJ1-2
D gene: .
V gene: TRBV7-2
clone size: .
CDR3 length: 16
CDR3 protein: CASSLSRQAGRRGYTF
CDR3 DNA: TGTGCCAGCAGCTTAAGCCGACAGGCAGGGAGAAGGGGCTACACCTTC

J gene: TRBJ2-1
D gene: .
V gene: TRBV19
clone size: .
CDR3 length: 14
CDR3 protein: CASSIERGGNEQFF
CDR3 DNA: TGTGCCAGTAGTATTGAAAGGGGGGGGAATGAGCAGTTCTTC

J gene: TRBJ1-4
D gene: TRBD1
V gene: TRBV4-1
clone size: .
CDR3 length: 16
CDR3 protein: CASSQGGTATNEKLFF
CDR3 DNA: TGCGCCAGCAGCCAAGGTGGGACAGCAACTAATGAAAAACTGTTTTTT

J gene: TRBJ2-5
D gene: TRBD1
V gene: TRBV12-5
clone size: .
CDR3 length: 14
CDR3 protein: CASGSPQGVETQYF
CDR3 DNA: TGTGCTAGTGGTTCCCCCCAGGGGGTAGAGACCCAGTACTTC

J gene: TRBJ2-1
D gene: TRBD2
V gene: TRBV7-3
clone size: .
CDR3 length: 14
CDR3 protein: CASSPSGIYNEQFF
CDR3 DNA: TGTGCCAGCAGCCCTAGCGGGATATACAATGAGCAGTTCTTC

J gene: TRBJ1-5
D gene: .
V gene: TRBV5-4
clone size: .
CDR3 length: 14
CDR3 protein: CASSLGGGNQPQHF
CDR3 DNA: TGTGCCAGCAGCTTGGGGGGGGGCAATCAGCCCCAGCATTTT

J gene: TRBJ2-1
D gene: .
V gene: TRBV6-4
clone size: .
CDR3 length: 12
CDR3 protein: CASSPGPEGPFF
CDR3 DNA: TGTGCCAGCAGCCCTGGGCCGGAGGGCCCATTCTTC

J gene: TRBJ1-1
D gene: .
V gene: TRBV19
clone size: few
CDR3 length: 14
CDR3 protein: CASSNEQGYTEAFF
CDR3 DNA: TGTGCCAGTAGTAACGAACAGGGTTACACTGAAGCTTTCTTT

J gene: TRBJ1-4
D gene: TRBD1
V gene: TRBV18
clone size: .
CDR3 length: 16
CDR3 protein: CASSPQSGQGNEKLFF
CDR3 DNA: TGTGCCAGCTCACCACAGTCGGGACAGGGCAATGAAAAACTGTTTTTT

J gene: TRBJ2-7
D gene: .
V gene: TRBV6-5
clone size: .
CDR3 length: 15
CDR3 protein: CASSYSGGRGYEQYF
CDR3 DNA: TGTGCCAGCAGTTACTCGGGGGGGCGGGGGTACGAGCAGTACTTC

J gene: TRBJ2-7
D gene: TRBD2
V gene: TRBV29-1
clone size: .
CDR3 length: 13
CDR3 protein: CSVGVSGDYEQYF
CDR3 DNA: TGCAGCGTTGGGGTTAGCGGGGATTACGAGCAGTACTTC

J gene: TRBJ1-2
D gene: .
V gene: TRBV5-1
clone size: .
CDR3 length: 15
CDR3 protein: CASRADRSPGYGYTF
CDR3 DNA: TGCGCCAGCAGGGCTGACAGGAGTCCTGGTTATGGCTACACCTTC

J gene: TRBJ1-2
D gene: .
V gene: TRBV5-1
clone size: .
CDR3 length: 13
CDR3 protein: CASSLSANYGYTF
CDR3 DNA: TGCGCCAGCAGCTTGTCTGCTAACTATGGCTACACCTTC

J gene: TRBJ2-7
D gene: .
V gene: TRBV11-2
clone size: .
CDR3 length: 18
CDR3 protein: CASSYPWRGEATSYEQYF
CDR3 DNA: TGTGCCAGCAGCTACCCCTGGAGAGGGGAGGCCACCTCCTACGAGCAGTACTTC

J gene: TRBJ2-3
D gene: .
V gene: TRBV6-1
clone size: few
CDR3 length: 15
CDR3 protein: CASSDEPTSTDTQYF
CDR3 DNA: TGTGCCAGCAGTGATGAGCCTACGTCCACAGATACGCAGTATTTT

J gene: TRBJ1-2
D gene: .
V gene: TRBV28
clone size: .
CDR3 length: 15
CDR3 protein: CASTPGAGTNYGYTF
CDR3 DNA: TGTGCCAGCACTCCAGGGGCCGGGACCAACTATGGCTACACCTTC

J gene: TRBJ1-5
D gene: .
V gene: TRBV7-8
clone size: .
CDR3 length: 14
CDR3 protein: CASSLMQGGQPQHF
CDR3 DNA: TGTGCCAGCAGCTTAATGCAGGGAGGGCAGCCCCAGCATTTT

J gene: TRBJ1-6
D gene: .
V gene: TRBV6-5
clone size: .
CDR3 length: 14
CDR3 protein: CASHRRTANSPLHF
CDR3 DNA: TGTGCCAGCCACAGGCGGACAGCCAATTCACCCCTCCACTTT

J gene: TRBJ2-5
D gene: .
V gene: TRBV4-3
clone size: .
CDR3 length: 13
CDR3 protein: CASSQGPGETQYF
CDR3 DNA: TGCGCCAGCAGCCAAGGGCCGGGGGAGACCCAGTACTTC

J gene: TRBJ1-5
D gene: .
V gene: TRBV2
clone size: few
CDR3 length: 15
CDR3 protein: CASRGEGGSNQPQHF
CDR3 DNA: TGTGCCAGCAGAGGTGAGGGAGGAAGCAATCAGCCCCAGCATTTT

J gene: TRBJ2-7
D gene: .
V gene: TRBV11-2
clone size: .
CDR3 length: 14
CDR3 protein: CASSFNRDSYEQYF
CDR3 DNA: TGTGCCAGCAGCTTTAACAGGGACTCCTACGAGCAGTACTTC

J gene: TRBJ1-5
D gene: TRBD1
V gene: TRBV28
clone size: .
CDR3 length: 15
CDR3 protein: CASRQGQGINQPQNF
CDR3 DNA: TGTGCCAGCAGACAGGGACAGGGGATCAATCAGCCCCAGAATTTT

J gene: TRBJ1-1
D gene: .
V gene: TRBV15
clone size: .
CDR3 length: 13
CDR3 protein: CATSTRRNTEAFF
CDR3 DNA: TGTGCCACCAGCACTCGGAGGAACACTGAAGCTTTCTTT

J gene: TRBJ2-3
D gene: .
V gene: TRBV29-1
clone size: .
CDR3 length: 14
CDR3 protein: CSVDTRRSTDTQYF
CDR3 DNA: TGCAGCGTTGATACTAGACGGAGCACAGATACGCAGTATTTT

J gene: TRBJ2-1
D gene: TRBD1
V gene: TRBV5-4
clone size: .
CDR3 length: 16
CDR3 protein: CASSNLPGQGNNEQFF
CDR3 DNA: TGTGCCAGCAGCAATTTACCGGGACAGGGAAACAATGAGCAGTTCTTC

J gene: TRBJ2-5
D gene: TRBD2
V gene: TRBV6-5
clone size: .
CDR3 length: 14
CDR3 protein: CASRAAGVLETQYF
CDR3 DNA: TGTGCCAGCAGGGCGGCGGGAGTTTTAGAGACCCAGTACTTC

J gene: TRBJ1-2
D gene: TRBD1
V gene: TRBV27
clone size: .
CDR3 length: 15
CDR3 protein: CASAVGTAAWYGYTF
CDR3 DNA: TGTGCCAGCGCCGTCGGGACAGCCGCGTGGTATGGCTACACCTTC

J gene: TRBJ2-1
D gene: .
V gene: TRBV9
clone size: once
CDR3 length: 11
CDR3 protein: CASSAHNEQFF
CDR3 DNA: TGTGCCAGCAGCGCTCACAATGAGCAGTTCTTC

J gene: TRBJ2-1
D gene: TRBD2
V gene: TRBV5-1
clone size: .
CDR3 length: 15
CDR3 protein: CASSLSGRADNEQFF
CDR3 DNA: TGCGCCAGCAGCCTTAGCGGGAGGGCCGACAATGAGCAGTTCTTC

J gene: TRBJ2-7
D gene: .
V gene: TRBV9
clone size: .
CDR3 length: 13
CDR3 protein: CASGGDSSYEQYF
CDR3 DNA: TGTGCCAGCGGAGGGGACAGCTCCTACGAGCAGTACTTC

J gene: TRBJ2-3
D gene: .
V gene: TRBV6-5
clone size: .
CDR3 length: 13
CDR3 protein: CASSLRATDTQYF
CDR3 DNA: TGTGCAAGCTCCCTCAGGGCGACAGATACGCAGTATTTT

J gene: TRBJ2-5
D gene: TRBD1
V gene: TRBV25-1
clone size: .
CDR3 length: 15
CDR3 protein: CASRLHGQVQETQYF
CDR3 DNA: TGTGCCAGCAGACTACATGGACAGGTGCAAGAGACCCAGTACTTC

J gene: TRBJ1-1
D gene: TRBD1
V gene: TRBV10-1
clone size: .
CDR3 length: 15
CDR3 protein: CASSFAGQGNTEAFF
CDR3 DNA: TGCGCCAGCAGTTTTGCGGGACAGGGGAACACTGAAGCTTTCTTT

J gene: TRBJ2-7
D gene: .
V gene: TRBV5-1
clone size: once
CDR3 length: 14
CDR3 protein: CASSLAPSSYEQYF
CDR3 DNA: TGCGCCAGCAGCTTGGCACCTAGCTCCTACGAGCAGTACTTC

J gene: TRBJ1-1
D gene: .
V gene: TRBV18
clone size: .
CDR3 length: 13
CDR3 protein: CASSQASNTEAFF
CDR3 DNA: TGTGCCAGCTCTCAAGCCTCGAACACTGAAGCTTTCTTT

J gene: TRBJ2-7
D gene: .
V gene: TRBV7-2
clone size: .
CDR3 length: 13
CDR3 protein: CASQERAYYEQYF
CDR3 DNA: TGTGCCAGCCAGGAGCGGGCTTATTACGAGCAGTACTTC

J gene: TRBJ2-6
D gene: .
V gene: TRBV14
clone size: .
CDR3 length: 18
CDR3 protein: CASSILPGLPSGANVLTF
CDR3 DNA: TGTGCCAGCAGCATATTACCGGGACTGCCCTCTGGGGCCAACGTCCTGACTTTC

J gene: TRBJ1-1
D gene: .
V gene: TRBV7-9
clone size: .
CDR3 length: 11
CDR3 protein: CASSLAGGAFF
CDR3 DNA: TGTGCCAGCAGCTTGGCGGGAGGAGCTTTCTTT

J gene: TRBJ2-7
D gene: TRBD2
V gene: TRBV7-9
clone size: .
CDR3 length: 15
CDR3 protein: CASSLQLAKEVEQYF
CDR3 DNA: TGTGCCAGCAGCCTACAACTAGCGAAGGAGGTCGAGCAGTACTTC

J gene: TRBJ2-7
D gene: TRBD2
V gene: TRBV4-1
clone size: .
CDR3 length: 15
CDR3 protein: CASSHPGTSAYEQYF
CDR3 DNA: TGCGCCAGCAGCCACCCAGGGACTAGCGCCTACGAGCAGTACTTC

J gene: TRBJ2-7
D gene: .
V gene: TRBV27
clone size: few
CDR3 length: 13
CDR3 protein: CASGAELSYEQYF
CDR3 DNA: TGTGCCAGCGGGGCTGAACTTTCCTACGAGCAGTACTTC